These 31 T cell receptor beta chains share one sample of origin, sequenced in a study of memory CD4+ T cells and cytomegalovirus serostatus. Sequencing used immunoSEQ multiplex PCR; TCRdb keeps in-frame clones, though not all of them. The sample consists of approximately 44,000 clones, over 65% of them appearing once. Single viable CD3+CD4+CD8-CD45RO+ cells were sorted as the memory CD4+ T cells. Sequencing was done on a sample of memory CD4+ T cells from blood. These receptors were obtained from an adult in good health and CMV-seronegative.

The rearrangement uses TRBV5-8 and TRBJ1-5; possibly TRBD1 for D (5 bases). This CDR3 is 16 amino acids long. V dropped 4 bases and J dropped 0 bases, with 14 bases sitting between them. Germline V lookup: CDR1 SGHTS, CDR2 YDEGEE. CDR3 bases: TGTGCCAGCAGCATCGGGACTGTCGATAGCAATCAGCCCCAGCATTTT. It yields the protein CASSIGTVDSNQPQHF.

The rearrangement joins TRBV5-8 to TRBJ2-4; 10 nucleotides agree with TRBD2. Losses at the gene ends were 2 bases for V and 0 bases for J; bases not matched to a gene: 2. CDR1 and CDR2 from the germline V gene are SGHTS and YDEGEE. There are 16 residues in the CDR3. CDR3 in DNA: TGTGCCAGCAGCTTTGGGACTAGCGCAGCCAAAAACATTCAGTACTTC. This sequence encodes CASSFGTSAAKNIQYF.

V usage is TRBV18 and J usage is TRBJ2-7; D is unresolved. Trimming removed 1 base from V and 5 bases from J, with 12 bases in between. The CDR3 loop spans 14 amino acids. The germline gives CDR1 KGHSH, CDR2 LQKENI. The CDR3 DNA is TGTGCCAGCTCACCACTGGCTAGTTCGGACGAGCAGTACTTC. Protein: CASSPLASSDEQYF.

The CDR3: CSFADGLNQPQHF. Written as DNA, the CDR3 is TGCAGCTTTGCCGACGGCCTCAATCAGCCCCAGCATTTT. The chain uses TRBV29-1 and TRBJ1-5; D unresolved. The V gene lost 8 bases and the J gene lost 3 bases, with 14 bases spanning the gap. CDR3 length equals 13 residues. Germline CDR1 SQVTM, CDR2 ANQGSEA.

This chain joins TRBV15 and TRBJ1-3, with D perhaps matching TRBD1 (6 bases). The CDR3 consists of 14 residues. Looked up from germline, CDR1 is LNHNV and CDR2 is YYDKDF (reference sequence). The V end was cut by 6 bases, the J end by 4 bases, with 13 bases between. CDR3 nucleotides: TGTGCCACCAGAGAAACAGGGTCAGGAAACACCATATATTTT. It is translated as CATRETGSGNTIYF.

This sequence joins TRBV27 and TRBJ2-7; TRBD1 matches at 9 bases. This CDR3 comprises 15 residues. Germline V gene data show CDR1 as MNHEY and CDR2 as SMNVEV (reference sequence). V was clipped by 4 bases and J by 8 bases; unmatched bases: 12. In DNA form, the CDR3 reads TGTGCCAGCAGTTGGAGCGGGACAGGGCCCTATCAGCAGTACTTC. Amino acid sequence: CASSWSGTGPYQQYF.

The V and J genes are TRBV7-9 and TRBJ2-7; D possibly uses TRBD1 or TRBD2 (6 bases each). CDR1 and CDR2 (germline): SEHNR, FQNEAQ (reference sequence). The CDR3 extends over 14 amino acids. The V and J ends lost 3 bases and 2 bases respectively, with 11 bases between them. The CDR3 region has the DNA TGTGCCAGCAGCTTTTCGGGGGCTGCCTACGAGCAGTACTTC. Amino acids: CASSFSGAAYEQYF.

The genes are TRBV27 and TRBJ2-1; 11 bases agree with TRBD2. The CDR3 is 17 residues long. V shed 4 bases and J 7 bases; nucleotides not matched to a gene: 12. CDR1 MNHEY and CDR2 SMNVEV come from the germline V gene (reference sequence). Here the CDR3 DNA reads TGTGCCAGCAGTTCTAACTTAGGACTAGCGGGTGGTAATGAGCAGTTCTTC. Translating gives CASSSNLGLAGGNEQFF.

The chain employs TRBV10-2 and TRBJ1-3, with unresolved D. With 8 bases removed from V and 0 bases from J, the gap between germline ends came to 17 bases. The CDR3 sequence is 16 residues long. Germline V gene lookup returns CDR1 WSHSY and CDR2 SAAADI. The CDR3 is CASLSSTRGSGNTIYF. The CDR3 coding sequence is TGCGCCAGCTTATCTTCGACGCGGGGCTCTGGAAACACCATATATTTT.

V and J are TRBV9 and TRBJ1-2; D is perhaps TRBD1 (6 bases). From germline, CDR1 is SGDLS and CDR2 YYNGEE. The CDR3 has 15 amino acids. Trimming stripped 4 bases from V and 4 bases from J, with 17 bases between. The CDR3 coding sequence is TGTGCCAGCAGCCCCCTGACAGGAGACCTCTATGGCTACACCTTC. Amino acid sequence: CASSPLTGDLYGYTF.

The chain has TRBV29-1 and TRBJ2-2; TRBD2 agrees at 10 bases. CDR3 length: 13 residues. The trim removed 8 bases at V and 8 bases at J, leaving 8 bases unmatched. Per the germline V gene, CDR1 is SQVTM and CDR2 is ANQGSEA. CDR3 in amino acids: CSTLAGRGGELFF. The CDR3 DNA reads TGCAGCACACTAGCGGGGAGAGGTGGGGAGCTGTTTTTT.

This rearrangement joins TRBV29-1 to TRBJ2-3; D is ambiguous. Trimming cost V 7 bases and J 1 base, with 9 bases left between them. The germline CDR1 and CDR2 sequences are SQVTM and ANQGSEA. This CDR3 has 12 residues. The CDR3 here is CSAIRGTDTQYF. The CDR3 nucleotides read TGCAGCGCCATACGGGGCACAGATACGCAGTATTTT.

The chain has TRBV7-2 and TRBJ2-3; possible D gene TRBD2, 6 bases. Germline lookup yields CDR1 SGHTA and CDR2 FQGNSA. The CDR3 length is 14 residues. V was shortened by 4 bases and J by 4 bases, with 12 bases between the two germline ends. The CDR3 protein is CASSSRSGADTQYF. CDR3 DNA sequence: TGTGCCAGCAGCTCAAGGTCGGGGGCAGATACGCAGTATTTT.

This chain's CDR3 is CASSAIYGYTF. Written as DNA, the CDR3 is TGTGCCAGCAGTGCCATCTATGGCTACACCTTC. This chain connects TRBV28 to TRBJ1-2; D unclear. Trimming removed 5 bases at V and 4 bases at J, with 5 bases between. The germline V gene encodes CDR1 MDHEN and CDR2 SYDVKM. The CDR3 is 11 residues long.

The chain joins TRBV5-1 to TRBJ2-6; D gene uncertain. The CDR3 is 15 amino acids. Trimming stripped 2 bases from V and 0 bases from J, with 6 bases between. The germline gives CDR1 SGHRS, CDR2 YFSETQ. CDR3 nucleotide sequence: TGCGCCAGCAGCTTTCGCCCCTCTGGGGCCAACGTCCTGACTTTC. It is translated as CASSFRPSGANVLTF.

The gene calls are TRBV7-2 and TRBJ2-3; 11 positions match TRBD2. Germline V lookup: CDR1 SGHTA, CDR2 FQGNSA. This CDR3 comprises 14 residues. V shed 3 bases and J 5 bases; nucleotides not matched to a gene: 1. Written as DNA, the CDR3 is TGTGCCAGCAGCTTGGGACTAGCGGTAGATACGCAGTATTTT. It translates to CASSLGLAVDTQYF. The variable domain in full, with the rest retrieved from reference TRBV7-2 and TRBJ2-3, is GAGVSQSPSNKVTEKGKDVELRCDPISGHTALYWYRQSLGQGLEFLIYFQGNSAPDKSGLPSDRFSAERTGGSVSTLTIQRTQQEDSAVYLCASSLGLAVDTQYFGPGTRLTVL.

V is TRBV30 and J is TRBJ1-1; 8 nucleotides agree with TRBD1. The V segment lost 0 bases and the J segment 5 bases; nucleotides outside the gene matches: 2. The germline V gene has CDR1 GTSNPN and CDR2 SVGIG (reference sequence). CDR3 length equals 13 residues. CDR3 sequence: CAWSVRQGTEAFF. The CDR3 coding sequence is TGTGCCTGGAGTGTTAGACAGGGGACTGAAGCTTTCTTT.

This chain links TRBV28 with TRBJ1-1, with TRBD1 identical over 8 bases. The V and J ends lost 6 bases and 1 base, in that order; junction bases with no gene match: 13. The CDR3 totals 17 residues. The germline V gene has CDR1 MDHEN and CDR2 SYDVKM. The CDR3 loop reads CASSTPLRGRGNTEAFF. The CDR3 nucleotides are TGTGCCAGCAGCACTCCTCTCAGGGGGCGGGGGAACACTGAAGCTTTCTTT.

The rearrangement uses TRBV11-2 and TRBJ2-7; 8 bases fit TRBD1. The junction had 7 bases not matched to a gene; V was cut back by 5 bases and J by 4 bases. CDR1 is SGHAT, CDR2 FQNNGV, per germline. The CDR3 sequence is 14 residues long. The CDR3 bases are TGTGCCAGCAGCCTAGTGAGACAGGGGTACGAGCAGTACTTC. This gives the protein CASSLVRQGYEQYF.

This clone was seen a few times. The chain recombines TRBV5-4 with TRBJ2-3; D remains ambiguous. V shed 1 base and J shed 0 bases, with 6 bases lying between them. Germline V gene sequence: CDR1 SGHNT, CDR2 YYREEE (reference sequence). The CDR3 contains 14 residues. The CDR3 sequence: CASSLPTSTDTQYF. The CDR3, as DNA: TGTGCCAGCAGCTTGCCAACTAGCACAGATACGCAGTATTTT.

The chain links TRBV30 to TRBJ2-3; 7 bases are shared with TRBD2. CDR3 size: 12 residues. CDR1 is GTSNPN and CDR2 is SVGIG in the germline V gene (reference sequence). J gave up 9 bases and V 0 bases, and 3 bases lay outside the gene matches. CDR3 in DNA: TGTGCCTGGAGTGTAGGTAGCGGGACGCAGTATTTT. Translation: CAWSVGSGTQYF.

This chain connects TRBV11-2 to TRBJ2-5, with 8 bases matching TRBD2. CDR1 SGHAT and CDR2 FQNNGV come from the germline V gene. This CDR3 has 14 residues. Unmatched junction bases numbered 7, after V lost 5 bases and J lost 5 bases. In DNA form, the CDR3 reads TGTGCCAGCAGCCGGGGGGGTGCTACGGAGACCCAGTACTTC. It encodes CASSRGGATETQYF.

The rearrangement links TRBV4-2 to TRBJ1-5; D not certain. The CDR3 sequence is 14 residues long. V lost 0 bases and J lost 7, with 10 bases in between. The germline gives CDR1 LGHNA, CDR2 YNFKEQ. CDR3 sequence reads: CASSQDSVSQPQHF. The CDR3 nucleotides are TGTGCCAGCAGCCAAGATTCGGTTTCACAGCCCCAGCATTTT.

This chain joins TRBV19 and TRBJ1-5; 7 bases are shared with TRBD1. Germline V gives CDR1 LNHDA, CDR2 SQIVND (reference sequence). Trimming removed 6 bases from V and 5 bases from J; junction bases left unmatched: 10. This CDR3 comprises 15 residues. CDR3 amino acids: CASRNRGGGDQPQHF. The DNA for the CDR3 is TGTGCCAGTAGGAACAGGGGAGGGGGGGATCAGCCCCAGCATTTT.

This sequence joins TRBV4-3 and TRBJ2-1; maybe TRBD1 (7 bases). The ends were cut back, 4 bases at V and 1 base at J, with 11 bases in the middle. The CDR3 is made up of 15 amino acids. Germline CDR1 and CDR2: LGHNA and YSLEER. The chain's CDR3 is CASSPGGRSYNEQFF. In DNA form, the CDR3 reads TGCGCCAGCAGCCCAGGGGGGCGGTCCTACAATGAGCAGTTCTTC.

The rearrangement joins TRBV5-1 to TRBJ2-3; D perhaps matches TRBD2 (6 bases). The CDR3 runs to 14 residues. Per the germline V gene, CDR1 is SGHRS and CDR2 is YFSETQ. Trimming removed 2 bases at V and 4 bases at J, with 11 bases between. The chain's CDR3 is CASSFGTAPDTQYF. The DNA of the CDR3 is TGCGCCAGCAGCTTCGGGACTGCCCCAGATACGCAGTATTTT.

The V call is TRBV19, the J call TRBJ1-5, with D tentatively TRBD1 (5 bases). The CDR3 totals 16 residues. The V end was cut by 0 bases, the J end by 0 bases, with 9 bases between. Germline CDR1 is LNHDA and CDR2 is SQIVND (reference sequence). CDR3 in amino acids: CASSIDPDTSNQPQHF. DNA for the CDR3: TGTGCCAGTAGTATAGATCCGGACACTAGCAATCAGCCCCAGCATTTT. The full variable domain, completed using reference TRBV19 and TRBJ1-5, is DGGITQSPKYLFRKEGQNVTLSCEQNLNHDAMYWYRQDPGQGLRLIYYSQIVNDFQKGDIAEGYSVSREKKESFPLTVTSAQKNPTAFYLCASSIDPDTSNQPQHFGDGTRLSIL.

This clone was seen only a few times. J is TRBJ1-1 and V is TRBV29-1, with 9 bases lining up with TRBD1. Trimming at V came to 3 bases and at J to 6 bases, leaving 8 bases not matched to a gene. The CDR3 runs to 14 residues. Looked up from germline, CDR1 is SQVTM and CDR2 is ANQGSEA. The CDR3 bases are TGCAGCGTTGAGCGGAACGGACAGGGGTCTGAAGCTTTCTTT. This sequence encodes CSVERNGQGSEAFF.

The rearrangement links TRBV19 to TRBJ2-2, with TRBD1 matching over 8 bases. V lost 9 bases, J lost 2 bases, and 8 bases stayed unmatched. The CDR3 has 15 amino acids. The V gene's germline CDR1 is LNHDA and CDR2 SQIVND (reference sequence). Written as DNA, the CDR3 is TGTGCCAGCGCCAGGGGGCTTAGTAACACCGGGGAGCTGTTTTTT. Translating it yields CASARGLSNTGELFF.

The V and J genes are TRBV10-3 and TRBJ2-1; 7 bases are shared with TRBD1. The length of the CDR3 is 16 residues. V was clipped by 4 bases and J by 7 bases; unmatched bases: 13. Germline CDR1 is ENHRY and CDR2 is SYGVKD. The CDR3 coding sequence is TGTGCCATCAGTGGACAGGGCCAGAGCGCTAATAATGAGCAGTTCTTC. This gives the protein CAISGQGQSANNEQFF.

The chain carries TRBV29-1 and TRBJ2-7; 7 nucleotides align to TRBD1. The CDR3 runs to 12 residues. The ends lost 6 bases at V and 12 bases at J; junction bases unmatched: 14. In germline, CDR1 is SQVTM, CDR2 ANQGSEA. CDR3 DNA: TGCAGCGTCCGAACTACAGGGGCCTTCATGTACTTC. As protein: CSVRTTGAFMYF.